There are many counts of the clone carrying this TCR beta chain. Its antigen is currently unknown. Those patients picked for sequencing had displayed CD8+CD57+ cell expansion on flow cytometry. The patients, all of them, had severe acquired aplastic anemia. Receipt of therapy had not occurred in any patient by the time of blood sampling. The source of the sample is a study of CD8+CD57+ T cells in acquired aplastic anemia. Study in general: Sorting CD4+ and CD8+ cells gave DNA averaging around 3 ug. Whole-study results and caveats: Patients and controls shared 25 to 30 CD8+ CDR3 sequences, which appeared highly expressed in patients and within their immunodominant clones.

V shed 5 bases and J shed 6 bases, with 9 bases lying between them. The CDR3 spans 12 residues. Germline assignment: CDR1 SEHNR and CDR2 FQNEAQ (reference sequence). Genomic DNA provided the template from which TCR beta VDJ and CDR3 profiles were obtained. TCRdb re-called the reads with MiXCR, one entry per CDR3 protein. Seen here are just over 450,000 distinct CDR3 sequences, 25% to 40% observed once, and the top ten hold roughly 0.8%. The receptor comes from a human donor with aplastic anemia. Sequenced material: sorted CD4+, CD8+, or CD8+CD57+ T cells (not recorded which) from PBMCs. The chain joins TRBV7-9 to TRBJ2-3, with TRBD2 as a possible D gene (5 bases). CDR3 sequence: CASSQRGDTQYF. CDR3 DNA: TGTGCCAGCAGCCAACGGGGTGATACGCAGTATTTT.